This passage covers 26 T cell receptor beta chains from one sample sequenced in a study of cytomegalovirus exposure and HLA in healthy donors. Repertoires were generated with immunoSEQ multiplex PCR, while TCRdb's copy carries only in-frame clones and drops some. This table has about 21,000 clones, under 98% appearing once. What was sequenced was PBMCs. These receptors were collected from a man aged 25 to 40 in good health and CMV-seropositive.

The chain links TRBV27 to TRBJ2-3; 9 bases map to TRBD2. V lost 11 bases, J lost 3 bases, and 6 bases stayed unmatched. From germline, CDR1 is MNHEY and CDR2 SMNVEV (reference sequence). This CDR3 has 13 amino acids. CDR3 amino acids: CASVSGRTDTQYF. The CDR3 bases are TGTGCCTCCGTCAGCGGGAGGACAGATACGCAGTATTTT.

This chain links TRBV19 with TRBJ2-1; 7 bases are a match to TRBD2. Germline values: CDR1 LNHDA, CDR2 SQIVND (reference sequence). The CDR3 is made up of 14 amino acids. V was clipped by 5 bases and J by 7 bases; unmatched bases: 8. The CDR3 region is CASSRAGVVNEQFF. Here the CDR3 DNA reads TGTGCCAGTAGTCGCGCGGGAGTTGTTAATGAGCAGTTCTTC.

The V gene is TRBV27, the J gene TRBJ2-1; tentatively, D is TRBD1 (5 bases). This CDR3 has 16 residues. Germline V lookup: CDR1 MNHEY, CDR2 SMNVEV (reference sequence). V was cut by 0 bases and J by 3 bases, with 12 bases left in between. The CDR3 here is CASSLSKGKVYNEQFF. The CDR3 nucleotides are TGTGCCAGCAGTTTATCGAAGGGGAAAGTCTACAATGAGCAGTTCTTC.

The rearrangement links TRBV28 to TRBJ2-5, with a possible D match to TRBD2 (6 bases). Germline lookup yields CDR1 MDHEN and CDR2 SYDVKM. This CDR3 contains 14 residues. Trimming stripped 5 bases from V and 4 bases from J, with 14 bases between. CDR3 bases: TGTGCCAGCAGTCCGACACGGCGGGGAGAGACCCAGTACTTC. As protein: CASSPTRRGETQYF.

The chain uses TRBV11-2 and TRBJ2-1; D is unresolved. Trimming pared 2 bases from V and 10 bases from J, leaving 6 bases between. This CDR3 contains 11 residues. In germline, CDR1 is SGHAT, CDR2 FQNNGV. The CDR3 sequence is CASSLRREQFF. The CDR3, as DNA: TGTGCCAGCAGCTTACGCAGGGAGCAGTTCTTC.

The sample holds one count of this clone. The gene calls are TRBV2 and TRBJ1-2, with D hard to call. The V gene lost 3 bases and the J gene lost 4 bases, with 3 bases spanning the gap. The germline V gene has CDR1 SNHLY and CDR2 FYNNEI. The CDR3 totals 11 residues. The CDR3 DNA sequence: TGTGCCAGCAGTGACATCTATGGCTACACCTTC. It specifies CASSDIYGYTF.

V usage is TRBV5-6 and J usage is TRBJ1-2; 10 bases fit TRBD1. With 2 bases clipped from V and 5 bases from J, the junction kept 9 bases outside the gene matches. CDR3 length equals 16 residues. The germline CDR1 and CDR2 sequences are SGHDT and YYEEEE. CDR3 bases: TGTGCCAGCAGCTTCTTTGGGACAGGGGCAGCTTATGGCTACACCTTC. Amino acid sequence: CASSFFGTGAAYGYTF.

The J gene is TRBJ1-2, the V gene TRBV28; 8 bases agree with TRBD1. From germline, CDR1 is MDHEN and CDR2 SYDVKM. This CDR3 spans 12 amino acids. With 6 bases clipped from V and 8 bases from J, the junction kept 5 bases outside the gene matches. The CDR3: CASRAGGRGYTF. The DNA for the CDR3 is TGTGCCAGCAGGGCAGGGGGCAGGGGCTACACCTTC.

The chain links TRBV7-2 to TRBJ2-7, with 10 bases aligning to TRBD2. Looked up from germline, CDR1 is SGHTA and CDR2 is FQGNSA. CDR3 length: 15 residues. V lost 1 base and J lost 6; bases outside the gene matches: 6. The CDR3 spells CASSLGASGSREQYF. The CDR3 DNA reads TGTGCCAGCAGCTTAGGGGCTAGCGGGAGTCGCGAGCAGTACTTC.

The CDR3 reads CASSLTGFEQYF. The CDR3 nucleotides are TGTGCCAGCAGTCTAACAGGGTTCGAGCAGTACTTC. The J gene is TRBJ2-7, the V gene TRBV28, with D possibly TRBD1 on 6 matching bases. V was cut by 5 bases and J by 6 bases, with 11 bases left in between. CDR3 length: 12 residues. Germline V CDR1 and CDR2: MDHEN, SYDVKM. Filled out from reference TRBV28 and TRBJ2-7, the complete variable domain reads DVKVTQSSRYLVKRTGEKVFLECVQDMDHENMFWYRQDPGLGLRLIYFSYDVKMKEKGDIPEGYSVSREKKERFSLILESASTNQTSMYLCASSLTGFEQYFGPGTRLTVT.

This clone has only one observation. The V gene is TRBV6-1, the J gene TRBJ2-7, with 11 nucleotides matching TRBD1. V gave up 4 bases and J gave up 2 bases; unmatched junction bases: 1. CDR3 length: 14 amino acids. From germline, CDR1 is MNHNS and CDR2 SASEGT. The CDR3: CASSVGQGAYEQYF. DNA of the CDR3: TGTGCCAGCAGTGTGGGACAGGGGGCCTACGAGCAGTACTTC.

The gene calls are TRBV15 and TRBJ1-1; D gene ambiguous. The CDR3 spans 14 residues. The V gene lost 0 bases and the J gene lost 5 bases, with 10 bases spanning the gap. Germline V gene sequence: CDR1 LNHNV, CDR2 YYDKDF (reference sequence). CDR3 nucleotide sequence: TGTGCCACCAGCAGAGAAACGGGAGGGACTGAAGCTTTCTTT. Translated, it gives CATSRETGGTEAFF.

The gene calls are TRBV29-1 and TRBJ2-4, with 7 bases lining up with TRBD1. V trimming: 5 bases; J trimming: 6 bases; junction bases outside the gene matches: 7. The CDR3 is made up of 13 amino acids. Germline assignment: CDR1 SQVTM and CDR2 ANQGSEA. This chain's CDR3 is CSVPVGQLNIQYF. Here the CDR3 DNA reads TGCAGCGTTCCTGTGGGACAGTTAAACATTCAGTACTTC.

The chain employs TRBV28 and TRBJ2-7; 9 bases are a match to TRBD2. Germline V gives CDR1 MDHEN, CDR2 SYDVKM. The junction had 8 bases not matched to a gene; V was cut back by 5 bases and J by 9 bases. The CDR3 covers 13 residues. In nucleotides, the CDR3 is TGTGCCAGCAGTCTAGCGGGATATAGACTGCAGTACTTC. It codes for CASSLAGYRLQYF.

The genes are TRBV5-1 and TRBJ2-3, with D maybe TRBD1 (6 bases). Germline V lookup: CDR1 SGHRS, CDR2 YFSETQ. V was cut by 2 bases and J by 5 bases, with 15 bases left in between. This CDR3 spans 15 amino acids. The CDR3: CASSFSTQGGDTQYF. CDR3 nucleotide sequence: TGCGCCAGCAGCTTCTCAACACAGGGTGGAGATACGCAGTATTTT.

The chain recombines TRBV5-4 with TRBJ2-1, with 11 nucleotides matching TRBD2. CDR3 size: 17 residues. The V gene's germline CDR1 is SGHNT and CDR2 YYREEE (reference sequence). The ends lost 0 bases at V and 8 bases at J; junction bases unmatched: 10. The CDR3 region has the DNA TGTGCCAGCAGCTTGGAGATAGCGGGAGGGCAAATCTATGAGCAGTTCTTC. Protein sequence: CASSLEIAGGQIYEQFF.

The chain links TRBV4-2 to TRBJ1-2, with D perhaps matching TRBD1 (5 bases). Germline V gives CDR1 LGHNA, CDR2 YNFKEQ. This CDR3 contains 16 residues. V lost 1 base and J 4 bases, leaving 16 bases between the germline ends. The DNA for the CDR3 is TGTGCCAGCAGCCAAGCAGGAGCAGGGCCACGCTATGGCTACACCTTC. It is translated as CASSQAGAGPRYGYTF.

This chain connects TRBV6-6 to TRBJ1-1; TRBD1 is a possible D gene (5 bases). This CDR3 has 16 residues. Germline CDR1 is MNHNY and CDR2 is SVGAGI (reference sequence). The V and J ends lost 2 bases and 3 bases respectively, with 16 bases between them. The CDR3 sequence is CASSYPSGGLDTEAFF. The CDR3, as DNA: TGTGCCAGCAGTTACCCCTCGGGGGGATTAGACACTGAAGCTTTCTTT.

This chain links TRBV27 with TRBJ2-1; tentative D call: TRBD2 (5 bases). Per germline, CDR1 MNHEY and CDR2 SMNVEV (reference sequence). This CDR3 comprises 13 residues. V lost 8 bases and J lost 7, with 15 bases in between. The CDR3 region is CASSYPGFNEQFF. The CDR3 nucleotides are TGTGCCAGCTCCTATCCGGGGTTTAATGAGCAGTTCTTC.

CDR3 region: CAWTLGTLTYEQYF. DNA for the CDR3: TGTGCCTGGACCCTTGGGACTCTTACCTACGAGCAGTACTTC. The chain recombines TRBV30 with TRBJ2-7; TRBD2 might be the D (6 bases). This CDR3 contains 14 residues. Germline V lookup: CDR1 GTSNPN, CDR2 SVGIG (reference sequence). V lost 4 bases, J lost 2 bases, and 15 bases lay in between.

This clone was detected once. The chain has TRBV6-5 and TRBJ1-2; 11 nucleotides align to TRBD1. The CDR3 loop spans 14 amino acids. V lost 7 bases to trimming and J lost 5 bases; unmatched junction nucleotides: 6. CDR1 and CDR2 from the germline V gene are MNHEY and SVGAGI. The CDR3 nucleotides read TGTGCCAGCACTCTGGACAGGGGGCATTATGGCTACACCTTC. This translates into CASTLDRGHYGYTF.

The chain uses TRBV4-1 and TRBJ1-4; D unclear. CDR1 MGHRA and CDR2 YSYEKL come from the germline V gene. The CDR3 loop spans 15 amino acids. The germline V and J ends were trimmed by 1 base and 0 bases, with 6 bases remaining between them. Here the CDR3 reads CASSQGQATNEKLFF. The CDR3 bases are TGCGCCAGCAGCCAAGGCCAGGCAACTAATGAAAAACTGTTTTTT.

The CDR3 DNA is TGTGCCAGCAGCTCAACCCCGGGGACTGTCACGCAGTATTTT. Encoded protein: CASSSTPGTVTQYF. The rearrangement links TRBV7-3 to TRBJ2-3; D may be TRBD2 (6 bases). The CDR3 covers 14 residues. Germline V CDR1 and CDR2: SGHTA, FQGTGA. V was shortened by 4 bases and J by 9 bases, with 17 bases between the two germline ends.

This chain uses TRBV6-5 with TRBJ2-7; TRBD2 agrees at 8 bases. Germline V gives CDR1 MNHEY, CDR2 SVGAGI. This CDR3 comprises 13 residues. The ends lost 6 bases at V and 6 bases at J; junction bases unmatched: 7. For the CDR3, the DNA is TGTGCCAGCAGGCGGGAGGTTCCTTCCGAGCAGTACTTC. It codes for CASRREVPSEQYF.

This chain joins TRBV19 and TRBJ1-2; 7 bases are shared with TRBD1. The CDR3 loop spans 15 amino acids. Germline loops: CDR1 LNHDA, CDR2 SQIVND (reference sequence). The junction had 17 bases not matched to a gene; V was cut back by 6 bases and J by 10 bases. The CDR3 protein is CASRETGQRGKVYTF. CDR3 sequence (DNA): TGTGCCAGTAGGGAAACGGGACAGCGGGGGAAGGTCTACACCTTC.

The CDR3 reads CASSPSGVGGAFF. In DNA form, the CDR3 reads TGTGCCAGCAGCCCCTCAGGGGTAGGGGGAGCTTTCTTT. The chain carries TRBV7-9 and TRBJ1-1, with D perhaps matching TRBD1 (6 bases). Looked up from germline, CDR1 is SEHNR and CDR2 is FQNEAQ (reference sequence). V gave up 5 bases and J gave up 10 bases, with 17 bases separating them. The CDR3 loop spans 13 amino acids.